Presented here are 11 T cell receptor beta chains from one specimen sequenced in a study of cytomegalovirus exposure and HLA in healthy donors. The PCR had 60 Vbeta and 13 Jbeta primers. Libraries were prepared by immunoSEQ multiplex PCR; TCRdb keeps only in-frame clonotypes and omits some of them. The sample consists of over 150,000 clones, around 69% of them appearing once. Source material: PBMCs. These receptors were taken from a man in his sixties in good health and CMV-seronegative.

The rearrangement links TRBV6-1 to TRBJ2-4; TRBD2 matches at 7 bases. Trimming at V came to 0 bases and at J to 6 bases, leaving 5 bases not matched to a gene. There are 15 residues in the CDR3. CDR1 and CDR2 from the germline V gene are MNHNS and SASEGT. As DNA, the CDR3 is TGTGCCAGCAGTGAAGCTGCTAGCGGTGGAAACATTCAGTACTTC. Translated: CASSEAASGGNIQYF.

This clone came up a few times. The chain links TRBV13 to TRBJ2-1, with 9 bases identical to TRBD1. V gave up 5 bases and J gave up 3 bases; unmatched junction bases: 23. CDR1 and CDR2 (germline): PRHDT, FYEKMQ (reference sequence). This CDR3 comprises 21 residues. CDR3 DNA: TGTGCCAGCAGCGAGATAGCCCCCAAAGCCACTTGGACAGGGGACTACAATGAGCAGTTCTTC. It specifies CASSEIAPKATWTGDYNEQFF.

V is TRBV19 and J is TRBJ1-2; no clear D. Germline CDR1 and CDR2: LNHDA and SQIVND (reference sequence). The CDR3 extends over 14 amino acids. V shed 7 bases and J shed 0 bases, with 12 bases lying between them. CDR3 region: CASKTSHPNYGYTF. CDR3 in DNA: TGTGCCAGTAAAACCTCACACCCTAACTATGGCTACACCTTC.

Only a few counts were recorded for this clone. The V call is TRBV30, the J call TRBJ2-7, with D tentatively TRBD1 (5 bases). V lost 2 bases and J 3 bases, leaving 11 bases between the germline ends. Germline values: CDR1 GTSNPN, CDR2 SVGIG (reference sequence). The CDR3 is 13 residues long. CDR3 DNA sequence: TGTGCCTGGAGTAAGGGGCTGGTCTACGAGCAGTACTTC. Amino acid sequence: CAWSKGLVYEQYF.

This clone was observed a few times. This chain links TRBV23-1 with TRBJ1-3; TRBD1 is a possible D gene (5 bases). Being an ORF, TRBV23-1 has a function that is uncertain. The CDR3 length is 16 residues. Between the trimmed V and J ends, which lost 3 bases and 8 bases, there was a span of 20 bases. Here the CDR3 DNA reads TGCGCCAGCAGTCAGAACTATCCAGGGCCGGGAGACACCATATATTTT. As protein: CASSQNYPGPGDTIYF.

The chain links TRBV7-2 to TRBJ1-2, with 8 bases aligning to TRBD1. CDR3 length equals 14 residues. The ends lost 1 base at V and 4 bases at J; junction bases unmatched: 2. CDR1 SGHTA and CDR2 FQGNSA come from the germline V gene. In DNA form, the CDR3 reads TGTGCCAGCAGCTTAGGGACAGGGACCTATGGCTACACCTTC. It yields the protein CASSLGTGTYGYTF.

The gene calls are TRBV19 and TRBJ1-1; TRBD1 is a possible D gene (6 bases). The V and J ends lost 10 bases and 4 bases respectively, with 22 bases between them. Germline values: CDR1 LNHDA, CDR2 SQIVND (reference sequence). The CDR3 spans 15 residues. CDR3 sequence reads: CATNSIGDKTTEAFF. The CDR3 region has the DNA TGTGCCACCAACTCTATCGGGGACAAAACCACTGAAGCTTTCTTT.

This clone was counted once. The chain employs TRBV13 and TRBJ2-7, with 11 bases fitting TRBD1. The CDR3 extends over 15 amino acids. Losses at the gene ends were 3 bases for V and 5 bases for J; bases not matched to a gene: 6. Germline V lookup: CDR1 PRHDT, CDR2 FYEKMQ (reference sequence). The CDR3 sequence: CASSFDGQGAHEQYF. CDR3 bases: TGTGCCAGCAGCTTTGATGGACAGGGGGCCCACGAGCAGTACTTC.

Only one count was recorded for this clone. The chain employs TRBV11-2 and TRBJ1-6; the D gene is possibly TRBD1 (5 bases). The germline gives CDR1 SGHAT, CDR2 FQNNGV. Trimming cost V 4 bases and J 3 bases, with 13 bases left between them. This CDR3 comprises 16 residues. The CDR3 coding sequence is TGTGCCAGCAGCTCGCCCGGGGGTAGCTATAATTCACCCCTCCACTTT. Translating it yields CASSSPGGSYNSPLHF.

The chain employs TRBV11-3 and TRBJ2-1; TRBD2 matches at 7 bases. Germline CDR1 and CDR2: SGHNT and YENEEA. CDR3 length equals 15 residues. V lost 8 bases, J lost 10 bases, and 17 bases stayed unmatched. CDR3 amino acids: CASGPGGSALEEQFF. The CDR3 nucleotides read TGTGCCAGCGGACCGGGGGGTAGCGCCTTAGAAGAGCAGTTCTTC.

The chain uses TRBV28 and TRBJ1-2, with 7 bases lining up with TRBD1. The CDR3 totals 16 residues. Germline V lookup: CDR1 MDHEN, CDR2 SYDVKM. Trimming took 3 bases from V and 4 from J; bases not matched to a gene: 11. CDR3 residues: CASSLGQLLLSYGYTF. CDR3 nucleotides: TGTGCCAGCAGTTTGGGACAGTTGCTACTCTCCTATGGCTACACCTTC.